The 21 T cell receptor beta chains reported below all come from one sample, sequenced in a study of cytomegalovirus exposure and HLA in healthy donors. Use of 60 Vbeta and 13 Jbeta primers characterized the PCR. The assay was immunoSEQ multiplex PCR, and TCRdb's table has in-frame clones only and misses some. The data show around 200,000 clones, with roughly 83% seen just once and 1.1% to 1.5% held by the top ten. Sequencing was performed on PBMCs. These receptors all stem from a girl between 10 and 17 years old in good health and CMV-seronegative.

As DNA, the CDR3 is TGTGCCAGCTCACCCTCAGGGATGGGCTACACCTTC. Its protein is CASSPSGMGYTF. The chain is built from TRBV18 and TRBJ1-2; tentative D call: TRBD1 (5 bases). Germline-derived CDR1 and CDR2 are KGHSH and LQKENI. The CDR3 contains 12 residues. Trimming shortened V by 3 bases and J by 8 bases, and 10 bases separated the two germline ends.

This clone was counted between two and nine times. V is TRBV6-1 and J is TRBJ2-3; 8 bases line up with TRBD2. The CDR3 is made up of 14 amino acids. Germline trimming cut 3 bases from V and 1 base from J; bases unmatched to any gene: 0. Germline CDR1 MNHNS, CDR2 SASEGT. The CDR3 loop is CASSERGGTDTQYF. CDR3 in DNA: TGTGCCAGCAGTGAGCGGGGGGGCACAGATACGCAGTATTTT.

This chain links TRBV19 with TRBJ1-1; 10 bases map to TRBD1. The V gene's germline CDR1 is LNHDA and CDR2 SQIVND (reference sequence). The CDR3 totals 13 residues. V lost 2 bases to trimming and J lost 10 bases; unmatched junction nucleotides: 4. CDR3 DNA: TGTGCCAGTAGTATAAGACAGGGGGCTGCAGCTTTCTTT. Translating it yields CASSIRQGAAAFF.

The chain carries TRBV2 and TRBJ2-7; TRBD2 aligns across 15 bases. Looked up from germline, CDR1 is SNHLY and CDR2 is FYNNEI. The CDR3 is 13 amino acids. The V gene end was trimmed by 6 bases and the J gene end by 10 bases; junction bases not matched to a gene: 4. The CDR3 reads CASRGLAGGGQYF. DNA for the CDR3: TGTGCCAGCAGGGGACTAGCGGGGGGAGGACAGTACTTC.

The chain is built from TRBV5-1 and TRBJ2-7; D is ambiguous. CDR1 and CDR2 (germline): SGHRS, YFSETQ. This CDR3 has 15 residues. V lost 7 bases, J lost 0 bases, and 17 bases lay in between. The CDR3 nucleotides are TGCGCCAGCGGATTGGCAAGGAGCACCTCCTACGAGCAGTACTTC. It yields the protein CASGLARSTSYEQYF.

This chain's CDR3 is CASSVVPSGSNQDSYNEQFF. The CDR3 DNA reads as TGTGCCAGCAGCGTAGTCCCGAGCGGGAGTAACCAAGACTCCTACAATGAGCAGTTCTTC. The chain recombines TRBV9 with TRBJ2-1; 8 nucleotides match TRBD2. The CDR3 has 20 amino acids. Per the germline V gene, CDR1 is SGDLS and CDR2 is YYNGEE. V gave up 0 bases and J gave up 0 bases; unmatched junction bases: 14.

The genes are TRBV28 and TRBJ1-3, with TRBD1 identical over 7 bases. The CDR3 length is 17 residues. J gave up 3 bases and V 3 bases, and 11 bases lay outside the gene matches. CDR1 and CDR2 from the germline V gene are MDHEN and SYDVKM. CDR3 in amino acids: CASSLPGQASYGNTIYF. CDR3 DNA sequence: TGTGCCAGCAGTTTGCCAGGACAGGCATCCTATGGAAACACCATATATTTT.

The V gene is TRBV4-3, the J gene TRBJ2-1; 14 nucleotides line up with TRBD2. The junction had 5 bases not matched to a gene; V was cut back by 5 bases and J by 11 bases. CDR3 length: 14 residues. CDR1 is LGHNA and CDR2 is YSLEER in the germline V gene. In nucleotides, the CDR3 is TGCGCCAGCAGCTCCAGACTAGCGGGGGGGAAGCAGTTCTTC. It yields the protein CASSSRLAGGKQFF.

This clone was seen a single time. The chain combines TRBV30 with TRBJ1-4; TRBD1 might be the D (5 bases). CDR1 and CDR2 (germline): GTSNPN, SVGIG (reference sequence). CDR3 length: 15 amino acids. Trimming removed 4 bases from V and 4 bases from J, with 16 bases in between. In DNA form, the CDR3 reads TGTGCCTGGAAGGGCAGGGCGAGCTATAATGAAAAACTGTTTTTT. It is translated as CAWKGRASYNEKLFF.

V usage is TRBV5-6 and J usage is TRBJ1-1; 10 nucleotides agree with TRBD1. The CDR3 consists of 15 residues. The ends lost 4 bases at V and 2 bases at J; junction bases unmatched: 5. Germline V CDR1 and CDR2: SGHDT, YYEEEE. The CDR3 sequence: CASSADRGGNTEAFF. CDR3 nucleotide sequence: TGTGCCAGCAGCGCGGACAGGGGGGGTAACACTGAAGCTTTCTTT.

This chain's CDR3 is CAWGLAGGVEYF. CDR3 nucleotide sequence: TGTGCCTGGGGACTAGCGGGGGGTGTTGAGTATTTT. The rearrangement links TRBV30 to TRBJ2-3; 14 positions agree with TRBD2. This CDR3 has 12 residues. V shed 5 bases, J shed 13 bases, and the junction held 5 bases outside the gene matches. Germline CDR1 GTSNPN, CDR2 SVGIG (reference sequence).

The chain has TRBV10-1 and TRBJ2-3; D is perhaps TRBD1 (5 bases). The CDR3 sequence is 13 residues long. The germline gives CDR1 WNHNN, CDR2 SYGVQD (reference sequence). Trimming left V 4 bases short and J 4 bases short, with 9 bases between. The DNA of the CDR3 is TGCGCCAGCAGTGCCGCAGGGCCAGATACGCAGTATTTT. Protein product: CASSAAGPDTQYF.

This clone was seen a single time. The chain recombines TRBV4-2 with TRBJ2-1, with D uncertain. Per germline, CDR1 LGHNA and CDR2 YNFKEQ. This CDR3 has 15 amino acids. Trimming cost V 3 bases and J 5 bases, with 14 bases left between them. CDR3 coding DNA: TGTGCCAGCAGCCACACAGTCCAGGATCACAATGAGCAGTTCTTC. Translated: CASSHTVQDHNEQFF.

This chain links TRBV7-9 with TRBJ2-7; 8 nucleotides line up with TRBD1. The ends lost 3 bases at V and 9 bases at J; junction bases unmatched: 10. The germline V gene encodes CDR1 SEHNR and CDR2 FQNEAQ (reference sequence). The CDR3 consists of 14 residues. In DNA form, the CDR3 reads TGTGCCAGCAGCTTGAGACAGGGGCCCAACGGGCAGTACTTC. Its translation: CASSLRQGPNGQYF.

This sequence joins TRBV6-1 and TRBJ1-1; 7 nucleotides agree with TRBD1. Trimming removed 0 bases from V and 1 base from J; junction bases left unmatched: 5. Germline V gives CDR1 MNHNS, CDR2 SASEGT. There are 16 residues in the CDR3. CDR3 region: CASSEALRDRNTEAFF. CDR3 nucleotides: TGTGCCAGCAGTGAAGCGCTTCGGGACAGGAACACTGAAGCTTTCTTT.

For the CDR3, the DNA is TGCAGCGTTCTGACATCCACAGATACGCAGTATTTT. As protein: CSVLTSTDTQYF. The chain employs TRBV29-1 and TRBJ2-3, with unresolved D. The CDR3 loop spans 12 amino acids. V was clipped by 5 bases and J by 2 bases, with 8 bases between them. Germline lookup yields CDR1 SQVTM and CDR2 ANQGSEA.

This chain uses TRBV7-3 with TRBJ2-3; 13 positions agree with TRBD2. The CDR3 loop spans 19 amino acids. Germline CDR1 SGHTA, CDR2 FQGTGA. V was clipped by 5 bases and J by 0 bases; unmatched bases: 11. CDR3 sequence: CASSQAPLAGGSSTDTQYF. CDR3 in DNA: TGTGCCAGCAGCCAAGCCCCACTAGCGGGGGGGTCTAGCACAGATACGCAGTATTTT.

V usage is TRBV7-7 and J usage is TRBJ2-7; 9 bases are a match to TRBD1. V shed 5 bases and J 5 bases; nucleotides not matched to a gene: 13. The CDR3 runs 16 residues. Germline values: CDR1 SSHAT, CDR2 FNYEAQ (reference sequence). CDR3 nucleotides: TGTGCCAGCAGCCCTCGGTCGGGACAGGGTCCGAACGAGCAGTACTTC. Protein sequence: CASSPRSGQGPNEQYF.

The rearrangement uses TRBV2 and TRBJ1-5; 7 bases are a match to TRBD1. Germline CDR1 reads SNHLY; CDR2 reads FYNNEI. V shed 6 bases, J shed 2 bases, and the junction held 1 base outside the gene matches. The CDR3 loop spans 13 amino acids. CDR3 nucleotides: TGTGCCAGCAGAGGGACAGGCAATCAGCCCCAGCATTTT. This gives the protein CASRGTGNQPQHF.

The CDR3 sequence is CASNLVQGGNQPQHF. The CDR3 bases are TGTGCCAGCAACCTAGTACAGGGGGGCAATCAGCCCCAGCATTTT. V gene TRBV6-1 combines with J gene TRBJ1-5; 8 bases match TRBD1. Germline V gene lookup returns CDR1 MNHNS and CDR2 SASEGT. V was clipped by 7 bases and J by 2 bases; unmatched bases: 7. The CDR3 consists of 15 residues.

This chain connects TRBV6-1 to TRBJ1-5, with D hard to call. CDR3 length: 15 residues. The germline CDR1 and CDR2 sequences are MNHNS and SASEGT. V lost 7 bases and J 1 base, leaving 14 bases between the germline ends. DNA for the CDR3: TGTGCCAGCATTTCGCCAGGTATGAGCAATCAGCCCCAGCATTTT. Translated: CASISPGMSNQPQHF.